This T cell receptor beta chain was found in a study of blood T cell repertoires in COVID-19. For the study at large: PBMCs, B-cell-depleted T cells, or T cells provided the cDNA or gDNA that made up the material.

Those designated as exposed participants met a COVID-19 case within 2 weeks before study entry. Trimming removed 0 bases from V and 4 bases from J, with 16 bases in between. CDR1 is SQVTM and CDR2 is ANQGSEA in the germline V gene. The CDR3 runs 15 residues. Some clones are missing from TCRdb's copy, which holds only in-frame ones; the method was immunoSEQ multiplex PCR. This table holds 400,000 to 500,000 clones, more than 70% found once. The source material was PBMCs or T cells enriched from blood (not recorded which). This TCR derives from a woman aged 18-35 years who had been exposed to COVID-19. The chain links TRBV29-1 to TRBJ2-7, with D maybe TRBD1 (5 bases). Here the CDR3 DNA reads TGCAGCGTTGAAGATGCTGTCGTGACAGATTACGAGCAGTACTTC. Translating gives CSVEDAVVTDYEQYF.